The 16 T cell receptor beta chains below come from one sample, sequenced in a study of cytomegalovirus exposure and HLA in healthy donors. Primers for the PCR totalled 60 Vbeta and 13 Jbeta. Clones were sequenced by immunoSEQ multiplex PCR, and TCRdb holds only the in-frame ones, with some missing. This sample's table has roughly 69,000 clones. The sequencing sample was made of PBMCs. The source of these receptors is a woman aged 30 to 39 in good health and CMV-seronegative.

The gene calls are TRBV23-1 and TRBJ1-5; D perhaps matches TRBD1 (5 bases). TRBV23-1 carries the ORF label, with uncertain function. The CDR3 has 17 residues. V dropped 4 bases and J dropped 2 bases, with 18 bases sitting between them. CDR3 in DNA: TGCGCCAGCAGTCGTTCGGCAGGGAATAGAGGCAATCAGCCCCAGCATTTT. Translated: CASSRSAGNRGNQPQHF.

The chain employs TRBV13 and TRBJ1-2, with 8 bases identical to TRBD1. The CDR3 runs 15 residues. The J segment lost 7 bases and the V segment lost 3 bases, leaving 10 bases of the junction unmatched. The germline CDR1 and CDR2 sequences are PRHDT and FYEKMQ (reference sequence). The CDR3 nucleotides read TGTGCCAGCAGCTTCCTGACAGGGGCGAGAGGTGGCTACACCTTC. It yields the protein CASSFLTGARGGYTF. Drawing the rest from reference TRBV13 and TRBJ1-2, the complete variable domain is AAGVIQSPRHLIKEKRETATLKCYPIPRHDTVYWYQQGPGQDPQFLISFYEKMQSDKGSIPDRFSAQQFSDYHSELNMSSLELGDSALYFCASSFLTGARGGYTFGSGTRLTVV.

This sequence joins TRBV6-5 and TRBJ1-1; 7 nucleotides align to TRBD1. The CDR3 loop spans 15 amino acids. The ends lost 6 bases at V and 1 base at J; junction bases unmatched: 8. The germline CDR1 and CDR2 sequences are MNHEY and SVGAGI. DNA for the CDR3: TGTGCCAGCAGGGAACTTTCAGGGGGGAACACTGAAGCTTTCTTT. Amino acids: CASRELSGGNTEAFF.

The DNA for the CDR3 is TGTGCCAGCAGCGTCTCGGGACAGACTTACGAGCAGTACTTC. Amino acids: CASSVSGQTYEQYF. J is TRBJ2-7 and V is TRBV9, with 7 bases identical to TRBD1. CDR3 length equals 14 residues. Germline CDR1 and CDR2: SGDLS and YYNGEE. V trimming: 2 bases; J trimming: 4 bases; junction bases outside the gene matches: 6.

CDR3 sequence: CAWGQYDQPQHF. As DNA, the CDR3 is TGTGCCTGGGGACAGTATGATCAGCCCCAGCATTTT. This chain joins TRBV30 and TRBJ1-5, with a possible D match to TRBD1 (6 bases). Trimming cost V 5 bases and J 5 bases, with 10 bases left between them. CDR3 length equals 12 residues. Germline V CDR1 and CDR2: GTSNPN, SVGIG (reference sequence).

The J gene is TRBJ2-1, the V gene TRBV30; D is perhaps TRBD1 (6 bases). The germline CDR1 and CDR2 sequences are GTSNPN and SVGIG (reference sequence). Trimming left V 2 bases short and J 1 base short, with 12 bases between. There are 15 residues in the CDR3. The CDR3, as DNA: TGTGCCTGGAGTTCGCAAGGGGGATCCTACAATGAGCAGTTCTTC. Protein sequence: CAWSSQGGSYNEQFF.

The chain is built from TRBV29-1 and TRBJ2-2; 7 bases match TRBD1. V gave up 3 bases and J gave up 4 bases; unmatched junction bases: 2. This CDR3 is 13 amino acids long. CDR1 is SQVTM, CDR2 ANQGSEA, per germline. The CDR3 sequence: CSVDWTGTGELFF. The CDR3 DNA reads TGCAGCGTTGATTGGACAGGCACCGGGGAGCTGTTTTTT.

The V call is TRBV7-9, the J call TRBJ2-7; the match to TRBD2 covers 8 bases. Germline assignment: CDR1 SEHNR and CDR2 FQNEAQ (reference sequence). V lost 1 base to trimming and J lost 2 bases; unmatched junction nucleotides: 1. CDR3 length: 14 residues. The CDR3 here is CASSLGRGAYEQYF. The CDR3, as DNA: TGTGCCAGCAGCTTAGGGCGGGGGGCCTACGAGCAGTACTTC.

The chain couples TRBV7-6 to TRBJ1-6; TRBD1 agrees at 9 bases. CDR1 is SGHVS and CDR2 is FNYEAQ in the germline V gene. The CDR3 sequence is 17 residues long. After removal of 5 bases from V and 8 bases from J, the junction contained 13 bases not matched to a gene. The DNA for the CDR3 is TGTGCCAGCAGCATGGGACAGGGCGTGATATTTCATTCACCCCTCCACTTT. This gives the protein CASSMGQGVIFHSPLHF.

The gene calls are TRBV21-1 and TRBJ2-2; the table's TRBD2 call for D was not verified on the DNA. TRBV21-1 is termed a pseudogene. The CDR3 is 15 amino acids. DNA for the CDR3: TGTGCCAGCAGCGGGAAGCGGGAGGTCACCGGGGAGCTGTTTTTT. Protein sequence: CASSGKREVTGELFF.

The V gene is TRBV27, the J gene TRBJ2-7; 9 nucleotides line up with TRBD1. The CDR3 covers 15 residues. J lost 4 bases, V lost 5 bases, and 9 bases had no gene match. The germline V gene has CDR1 MNHEY and CDR2 SMNVEV (reference sequence). This CDR3 is CASSNLGQGGYEQYF. CDR3 bases: TGTGCCAGCAGTAACCTGGGACAGGGTGGGTACGAGCAGTACTTC.

The rearrangement joins TRBV4-2 to TRBJ1-5, with 7 bases aligning to TRBD1. V shed 4 bases and J 3 bases; nucleotides not matched to a gene: 6. The CDR3 has 15 amino acids. The germline gives CDR1 LGHNA, CDR2 YNFKEQ. The CDR3 reads CASSRETGINQPQHF. The CDR3 DNA follows: TGTGCCAGCAGCCGAGAGACAGGGATCAATCAGCCCCAGCATTTT.

The chain is built from TRBV19 and TRBJ1-1; maybe TRBD1 (5 bases). V gave up 2 bases and J gave up 0 bases, with 10 bases separating them. The germline V gene has CDR1 LNHDA and CDR2 SQIVND (reference sequence). The CDR3 length is 15 residues. The CDR3 DNA reads TGTGCCAGTAGTATATCCAAGGGGTTGAACACTGAAGCTTTCTTT. This gives the protein CASSISKGLNTEAFF.

The J gene is TRBJ2-1, the V gene TRBV30; D is possibly TRBD1 (5 bases). Germline-derived CDR1 and CDR2 are GTSNPN and SVGIG (reference sequence). With 1 base removed from V and 6 bases from J, the gap between germline ends came to 7 bases. There are 12 residues in the CDR3. The CDR3 protein is CAWSGQGNEQFF. The CDR3, as DNA: TGTGCCTGGAGTGGTCAGGGCAATGAGCAGTTCTTC.

V gene TRBV7-2 combines with J gene TRBJ1-1; tentatively, D is TRBD1 (5 bases). V was pared by 2 bases and J by 1 base, with 8 bases between. The CDR3 extends over 14 amino acids. Germline V gives CDR1 SGHTA, CDR2 FQGNSA. CDR3 protein: CASSLSDRNTEAFF. The CDR3 region has the DNA TGTGCCAGCAGCTTAAGCGACAGGAACACTGAAGCTTTCTTT.

This chain links TRBV6-5 with TRBJ1-5; no reliable D call. Germline V gene sequence: CDR1 MNHEY, CDR2 SVGAGI. V lost 0 bases and J 4 bases, leaving 7 bases between the germline ends. The CDR3 is 14 residues long. The CDR3 reads CASSYSLLNQPQHF. The CDR3 DNA is TGTGCCAGCAGTTACTCGTTACTGAATCAGCCCCAGCATTTT.